The rows below give T cell receptor beta chains drawn from one sample of a study of early T cells in non-severe SARS-CoV-2 infection. Via MiXCR, TCRdb re-called the 5' RACE reads, giving one row per CDR3 protein. The sample lists 65,000 to 85,000 distinct CDR3 sequences, 13% occurring once. Sequencing was done on a sample of whole blood. The receptors derive from an adult who was a healthcare worker with PCR-confirmed SARS-CoV-2 infection or an uninfected control (not recorded which). CDR3s include the opening cysteine and the closing phenylalanine or tryptophan. The D gene is left open where the match is weak. Not every row has a clone size; where given, it reads once, few, many or a size class.

v_call	j_call	d_call	clone_size	cdr3_nt	cdr3_aa
TRBV7-8	TRBJ2-7	TRBD1	many	TGTGCCAGCAGCTTAGCCGGACAGGGTTTTGGTTGGGGGTACTTC	CASSLAGQGFGWGYF
TRBV19	TRBJ2-2	NA	NA	TGTGCCAGTACCTCCGGGACGGCGAACACCGGGGAGCTGTTTTTT	CASTSGTANTGELFF
TRBV20-1	TRBJ1-6	NA	NA	TGCAGTGCTAGGTTCCGCGCGGGGGATTCACCCCTCCACTTT	CSARFRAGDSPLHF
TRBV15	TRBJ2-7	NA	many	TGTGCCACCAGCAGAGAGGGCGCTTACGAGCAGTACTTC	CATSREGAYEQYF
TRBV29-1	TRBJ1-1	NA	few	TGCAGCGTTGATGGGACTGAAGCTTTCTTT	CSVDGTEAFF
TRBV4-3	TRBJ1-3	TRBD1	NA	TGCGCCAGCAGCCAAGAGGGACAGGGGCTCCGCTCTGGAAACACCATATATTTT	CASSQEGQGLRSGNTIYF
TRBV19	TRBJ1-2	NA	many	TGTGCCAGTAGTATTCGGTCAGGAACTAACTATGGCTACACCTTC	CASSIRSGTNYGYTF
TRBV7-3	TRBJ2-5	NA	many	TGTGCCAGCAGCTTAAATTTGTGGACGGAGACCCAGTACTTC	CASSLNLWTETQYF
TRBV21-1	TRBJ2-4	NA	few	TGTGCCAGCAGCTGCCGGGACAGGGTCCAAAACATTCAGTACTTC	CASSCRDRVQNIQYF
TRBV10-3	TRBJ2-5	TRBD2	NA	TGTGCCATCAGTGGGCGCGGGAGTGAGACCCAGTACTTC	CAISGRGSETQYF
TRBV21-1	TRBJ2-6	NA	many	TGTGCCAGCAGCAAGCAGGGGTCCACCTCTGGGGCCAACGTCCTGACTTTC	CASSKQGSTSGANVLTF
TRBV5-1	TRBJ2-1	TRBD2	many	TGCGCCAGCAGCTCTAGCGGGACTTACAATGAGCAGTTCTTC	CASSSSGTYNEQFF
TRBV20-1	TRBJ2-1	TRBD2	NA	TGCAGTGCTATTAGCGGGAGCTCCTACAATGAGCAGTTCTTC	CSAISGSSYNEQFF
TRBV28	TRBJ2-2	TRBD1	NA	TGTGCCAGCAGGGCTGGACAGGGTAGCACCGGGGAGCTGTTTTTT	CASRAGQGSTGELFF
TRBV20-1	TRBJ1-6	NA	NA	TGCAGTGCTAGAGATCACAGGGATAATTCACCCCTCCACTTT	CSARDHRDNSPLHF
TRBV20-1	TRBJ2-5	TRBD1	NA	TGCAGTGCTACCTTGACAGGGGGGAGTGCCCAGTACTTC	CSATLTGGSAQYF